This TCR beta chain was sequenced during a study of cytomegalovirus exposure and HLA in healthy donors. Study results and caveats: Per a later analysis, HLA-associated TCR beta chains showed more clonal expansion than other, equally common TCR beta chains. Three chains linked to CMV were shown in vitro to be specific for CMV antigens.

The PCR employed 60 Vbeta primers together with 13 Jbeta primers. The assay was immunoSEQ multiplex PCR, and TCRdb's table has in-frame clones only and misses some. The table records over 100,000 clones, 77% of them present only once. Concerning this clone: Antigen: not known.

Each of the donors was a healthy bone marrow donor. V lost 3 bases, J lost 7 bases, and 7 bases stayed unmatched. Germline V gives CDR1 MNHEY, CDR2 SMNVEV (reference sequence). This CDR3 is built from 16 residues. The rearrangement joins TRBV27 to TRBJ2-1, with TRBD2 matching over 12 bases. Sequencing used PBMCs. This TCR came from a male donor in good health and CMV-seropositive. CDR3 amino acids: CASSFRTSGKGNEQFF. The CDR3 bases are TGTGCCAGCAGTTTTCGGACTAGCGGGAAGGGGAATGAGCAGTTCTTC.